The 12 T cell receptor beta chains below come from one sample, sequenced in a study of T-cell reconstitution after alpha-beta-depleted transplantation in children. For TCRbeta, the library was prepared with unique molecular identifiers. A single record per CDR3 protein comes from TCRdb applying MiXCR to the PCR reads. The sample has some 350,000 distinct CDR3 sequences; around 15% are singletons. Sequenced material: PBMCs, mostly from graft donor cells, taken 360 days after TCRalphabeta/CD19-depleted stem cell transplant. These receptors came from a male patient aged 2 to 9 who had a stem cell transplant for acute lymphoblastic leukemia, so the T cells may come from the graft donor.

The chain joins TRBV12-3 or TRBV12-4 to TRBJ2-7; 16 bases map to TRBD2. Germline trimming cut 3 bases from V and 3 bases from J; bases unmatched to any gene: 17. This CDR3 region has 21 residues. CDR3 protein: CASSLLPDGTSGRVMYYEQYF. Written as DNA, the CDR3 is TGTGCCAGCAGTTTGCTCCCTGATGGGACTAGCGGGAGGGTGATGTACTACGAGCAGTACTTC.

This chain connects TRBV10-3 to TRBJ2-5; D call uncertain. Germline CDR1 reads ENHRY; CDR2 reads SYGVKD. The CDR3 runs 15 residues. V dropped 3 bases and J dropped 4 bases, with 15 bases sitting between them. The CDR3 protein is CAISDPLNTGETQYF. Here the CDR3 DNA reads TGTGCCATCAGTGACCCACTTAACACGGGAGAGACCCAGTACTTC.

This clonotype was counted at least ten times. The chain couples TRBV4-2 to TRBJ2-1, with TRBD1 identical over 7 bases. This CDR3 has 16 amino acids. J was trimmed by 3 bases and V by 3 bases; bases with no gene match: 8. Germline V gene sequence: CDR1 LGHNA, CDR2 YNFKEQ. CDR3 region: CASSHRDSPLYNEQFF. The CDR3 region has the DNA TGTGCCAGCAGCCACAGGGACAGTCCTCTCTACAATGAGCAGTTCTTC.

V gene TRBV12-3 or TRBV12-4 combines with J gene TRBJ2-7; 9 bases map to TRBD1. J lost 9 bases, V lost 7 bases, and 10 bases had no gene match. This CDR3 is 13 amino acids long. The CDR3 loop is CASTSGTGFVQYF. As DNA, the CDR3 is TGTGCCAGCACCTCCGGGACAGGGTTTGTGCAGTACTTC.

This clonotype was seen a handful of times. J is TRBJ2-7 and V is TRBV9, with TRBD2 matching 10 bases. This CDR3 has 14 amino acids. The germline V gene has CDR1 SGDLS and CDR2 YYNGEE. V was pared by 1 base and J by 7 bases, with 5 bases of the junction left unmatched. The CDR3 sequence is CASSVLAGVGEQYF. CDR3 nucleotides: TGTGCCAGCAGCGTACTAGCGGGAGTCGGGGAGCAGTACTTC.

This clonotype has just one count. J is TRBJ2-2 and V is TRBV19, with TRBD2 as a possible D gene (6 bases). Germline lookup yields CDR1 LNHDA and CDR2 SQIVND (reference sequence). V was clipped by 9 bases and J by 6 bases, with 20 bases between them. This CDR3 has 15 residues. The CDR3 region has the DNA TGTGCCAGCCATCCCCGGGACTCTTGTTCCGGGGAGCTGTTTTTT. It translates to CASHPRDSCSGELFF. Full variable domain (outside the CDR3, taken from reference TRBV19 and TRBJ2-2): DGGITQSPKYLFRKEGQNVTLSCEQNLNHDAMYWYRQDPGQGLRLIYYSQIVNDFQKGDIAEGYSVSREKKESFPLTVTSAQKNPTAFYLCASHPRDSCSGELFFGEGSRLTVL.

The chain links TRBV14 to TRBJ2-7, with 7 bases lining up with TRBD2. The CDR3 length is 16 residues. The J segment lost 2 bases and the V segment lost 1 base, leaving 8 bases of the junction unmatched. Germline V gene data show CDR1 as SGHDN and CDR2 as FVKESK. The CDR3 loop is CASSQVVGLRTYEQYF. CDR3 sequence (DNA): TGTGCCAGCAGCCAAGTCGTGGGACTACGAACCTACGAGCAGTACTTC.

The chain links TRBV29-1 to TRBJ2-7; TRBD1 matches 9 bases. Trimming cost V 0 bases and J 3 bases; bases outside gene matches: 3. CDR3 size: 14 residues. Germline CDR1 reads SQVTM; CDR2 reads ANQGSEA. CDR3 residues: CSVEDSDRGYEQYF. In nucleotides, the CDR3 is TGCAGCGTTGAAGATTCGGACAGGGGCTACGAGCAGTACTTC.

This clonotype appeared many times. The chain couples TRBV4-2 to TRBJ2-1, with TRBD2 matching 11 bases. The CDR3 is 16 amino acids. Unmatched junction bases numbered 7, after V lost 0 bases and J lost 9 bases. Germline CDR1 LGHNA, CDR2 YNFKEQ. Written as DNA, the CDR3 is TGTGCCAGCAGCCAAGATGTCCTAGCGGGAGGAATTGAGCAGTTCTTC. Protein product: CASSQDVLAGGIEQFF.

The chain uses TRBV7-2 and TRBJ2-1, with 7 bases matching TRBD2. V gave up 2 bases and J gave up 2 bases; unmatched junction bases: 3. CDR1 is SGHTA, CDR2 FQGNSA, per germline. The CDR3 loop spans 15 amino acids. This chain's CDR3 is CASSLLSGAYNEQFF. CDR3 nucleotide sequence: TGTGCCAGCAGCTTATTGAGCGGGGCCTACAATGAGCAGTTCTTC.

This clonotype was detected only a few times. The chain recombines TRBV9 with TRBJ1-6, with a weak D call TRBD1 (6 bases). CDR3 length equals 16 residues. Germline lookup yields CDR1 SGDLS and CDR2 YYNGEE. The ends were cut back, 0 bases at V and 9 bases at J, with 16 bases in the middle. CDR3 nucleotide sequence: TGTGCCAGCAGCGTAGAGGTTGACAGGAAGGGTTCACCCCTCCACTTT. It yields the protein CASSVEVDRKGSPLHF.

For this clonotype: One end of the junction does not line up with germline, which may come from a read error. The chain links TRBV20-1 to TRBJ1-5, with no clear D. The CDR3 spans 14 residues. The germline CDR1 and CDR2 sequences are DFQATT and SNEGSKA (reference sequence). CDR3 sequence reads: CSARDLRVDGPGDF. In DNA, the CDR3 is TGCAGTGCTAGAGATCTGAGGGTTGATGGCCCTGGGGATTTT.